Below, 12 T cell receptor beta chains from the same sample are listed, as sequenced in a study of cytomegalovirus exposure and HLA in healthy donors. This PCR relied on a set of 60 Vbeta primers and 13 Jbeta primers. Produced via immunoSEQ multiplex PCR; TCRdb's table is partial and in-frame only. This sample has 180,000 or so clones; roughly four fifths occur once, and the top ten carry around 1.5%. Sequencing input: PBMCs. These receptors were obtained from a man aged 18 to 30 in good health and CMV-seronegative.

This clone has just a few counts. The genes are TRBV6-6 and TRBJ2-5; 8 bases are shared with TRBD2. V shed 3 bases and J 2 bases; nucleotides not matched to a gene: 8. The CDR3 consists of 16 residues. CDR1 is MNHNY, CDR2 SVGAGI, per germline (reference sequence). DNA for the CDR3: TGTGCCAGCAGTTATATCCTAGCGGGTGAGCAAGAGACCCAGTACTTC. Encoded protein: CASSYILAGEQETQYF.

This sequence joins TRBV19 and TRBJ2-2; 7 bases are a match to TRBD2. Per the germline V gene, CDR1 is LNHDA and CDR2 is SQIVND (reference sequence). Trimming took 4 bases from V and 13 from J; bases not matched to a gene: 15. The CDR3 length is 15 residues. CDR3 DNA sequence: TGTGCCAGTAGTACCCCACTAGCGACCAGTGACGTGCTGTTTTTT. Its translation is CASSTPLATSDVLFF.

The chain uses TRBV27 and TRBJ1-3, with D possibly TRBD1 on 5 matching bases. This CDR3 is 13 amino acids long. V was pared by 2 bases and J by 7 bases, with 9 bases between. Germline values: CDR1 MNHEY, CDR2 SMNVEV (reference sequence). CDR3 DNA sequence: TGTGCCAGCAGTTTAGACGGGGGGAACACCATATATTTT. Translation gives CASSLDGGNTIYF.

The chain joins TRBV14 to TRBJ2-5, with TRBD2 identical over 8 bases. This CDR3 is 15 amino acids long. Trimming took 1 base from V and 2 from J; bases not matched to a gene: 3. The germline gives CDR1 SGHDN, CDR2 FVKESK. CDR3 DNA sequence: TGTGCCAGCAGCCAAGCTTTAGCGGGGCAAGAGACCCAGTACTTC. Its protein product is CASSQALAGQETQYF.

In its sample, this clone was seen a few times. J is TRBJ1-5 and V is TRBV30; D not resolved. The CDR3 runs to 13 residues. The V and J ends lost 0 bases and 7 bases respectively, with 10 bases between them. Germline CDR1 is GTSNPN and CDR2 is SVGIG (reference sequence). Here the CDR3 reads CAWSVSGGQPQHF. CDR3 coding DNA: TGTGCCTGGAGTGTATCCGGCGGGCAGCCCCAGCATTTT.

The V call is TRBV6-6, the J call TRBJ1-1; D gene ambiguous. This CDR3 is 13 amino acids long. Germline V lookup: CDR1 MNHNY, CDR2 SVGAGI (reference sequence). The V and J ends lost 10 bases and 3 bases respectively, with 15 bases between them. The DNA for the CDR3 is TGTGCCATAGCAGAGAGGGTGGACACTGAAGCTTTCTTT. It translates to CAIAERVDTEAFF.

The V and J genes are TRBV9 and TRBJ2-7; TRBD2 might be the D (6 bases). This CDR3 comprises 14 residues. Germline CDR1 reads SGDLS; CDR2 reads YYNGEE. Deletions cut 2 bases from V and 2 bases from J, with 11 bases between. CDR3: CASSVGGEPYEQYF. The DNA of the CDR3 is TGTGCCAGCAGCGTGGGCGGGGAACCCTACGAGCAGTACTTC. The full variable domain, with the rest looked up from reference TRBV9 and TRBJ2-7, is DSGVTQTPKHLITATGQRVTLRCSPRSGDLSVYWYQQSLDQGLQFLIQYYNGEERAKGNILERFSAQQFPDLHSELNLSSLELGDSALYFCASSVGGEPYEQYFGPGTRLTVT.

This clone was counted only a few times. The chain carries TRBV5-4 and TRBJ2-1; D is possibly TRBD2 (5 bases). From germline, CDR1 is SGHNT and CDR2 YYREEE (reference sequence). The V end was cut by 4 bases, the J end by 9 bases, with 17 bases between. The CDR3 totals 14 residues. In DNA form, the CDR3 reads TGTGCCAGCAGCCCGTTCGGAGGATCTGGTGAGCAGTTCTTC. Translated: CASSPFGGSGEQFF.

This clone came up once. CDR3 in amino acids: CATSGLAGRETQYF. CDR3 sequence (DNA): TGTGCCACCTCGGGACTAGCGGGGCGCGAGACCCAGTACTTC. The chain employs TRBV19 and TRBJ2-5, with 13 bases aligning to TRBD2. The CDR3 is made up of 14 amino acids. Germline CDR1 LNHDA, CDR2 SQIVND (reference sequence). The ends lost 10 bases at V and 5 bases at J; junction bases unmatched: 7.

The V gene is TRBV14, the J gene TRBJ1-1; 7 positions match TRBD1. Trimming at V came to 2 bases and at J to 1 base, leaving 4 bases not matched to a gene. The CDR3 is 15 residues long. Germline-derived CDR1 and CDR2 are SGHDN and FVKESK. The CDR3 coding sequence is TGTGCCAGCAGCCAATTTTCAGGGGGGAACACTGAAGCTTTCTTT. Translation gives CASSQFSGGNTEAFF.

The chain recombines TRBV19 with TRBJ2-7; the D gene is possibly TRBD2 (6 bases). The germline V gene has CDR1 LNHDA and CDR2 SQIVND (reference sequence). The V end was cut by 5 bases, the J end by 2 bases, with 28 bases between. The CDR3 runs to 19 residues. The CDR3 nucleotides are TGTGCCAGTAGTCCCCAGTATCAGATGGGTGCGGGACCCCCCTACGAGCAGTACTTC. Translating gives CASSPQYQMGAGPPYEQYF. Together with reference TRBV19 and TRBJ2-7, the CDR3 gives the full variable domain: DGGITQSPKYLFRKEGQNVTLSCEQNLNHDAMYWYRQDPGQGLRLIYYSQIVNDFQKGDIAEGYSVSREKKESFPLTVTSAQKNPTAFYLCASSPQYQMGAGPPYEQYFGPGTRLTVT.

The CDR3 protein is CASSLEGRGSYEQYF. The CDR3 DNA sequence: TGTGCCAGCAGCTTGGAGGGCAGGGGATCCTACGAGCAGTACTTC. The chain is built from TRBV5-4 and TRBJ2-7; D might be TRBD1 (6 bases). The V gene's germline CDR1 is SGHNT and CDR2 YYREEE (reference sequence). V was pared by 0 bases and J by 1 base, with 11 bases between. This CDR3 spans 15 amino acids. The variable domain in full, with the rest retrieved from reference TRBV5-4 and TRBJ2-7, is ETGVTQSPTHLIKTRGQQVTLRCSSQSGHNTVSWYQQALGQGPQFIFQYYREEENGRGNFPPRFSGLQFPNYSSELNVNALELDDSALYLCASSLEGRGSYEQYFGPGTRLTVT.